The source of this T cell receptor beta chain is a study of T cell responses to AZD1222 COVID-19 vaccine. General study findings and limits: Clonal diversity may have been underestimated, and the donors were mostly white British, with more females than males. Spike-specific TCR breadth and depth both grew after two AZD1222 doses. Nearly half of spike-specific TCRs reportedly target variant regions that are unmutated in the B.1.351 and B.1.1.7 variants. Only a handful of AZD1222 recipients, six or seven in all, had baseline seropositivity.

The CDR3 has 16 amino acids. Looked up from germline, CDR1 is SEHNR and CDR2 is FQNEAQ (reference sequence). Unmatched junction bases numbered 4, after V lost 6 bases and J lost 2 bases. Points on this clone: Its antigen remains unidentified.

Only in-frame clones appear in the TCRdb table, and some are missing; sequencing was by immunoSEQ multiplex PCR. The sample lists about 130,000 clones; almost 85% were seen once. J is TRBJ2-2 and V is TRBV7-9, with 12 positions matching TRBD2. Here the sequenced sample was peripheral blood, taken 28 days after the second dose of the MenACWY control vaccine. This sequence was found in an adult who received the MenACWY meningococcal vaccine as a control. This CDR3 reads CASRLTSGGNTGELFF. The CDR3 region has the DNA TGTGCCAGCAGGTTGACTAGCGGGGGAAACACCGGGGAGCTGTTTTTT.